The 16 T cell receptor beta chains given below trace back to one sample, sequenced in a study of shared clonotypes between healthy human individuals (dated by TCRdb to 2018 to 2020). CD8 naive samples were obtained by positive selection for CCR7 among CD45RO-negative cells, yielding a CD45RA+CCR7+ population from which TemRA cells were excluded. Libraries were prepared through the immunoSEQ multiplex PCR assay. In TCRdb, the immuneACCESS table is reduced to in-frame sequences with V and J assigned. These tables do not hold every clone; where another copy was compared, an unresolved V gene accounts for under half, and the others remain unexplained. Within this sample are some 2 million clones, with roughly 95% of them counted one time only. The ten largest account for approximately 1% of the sample. The sample comprised naive CD8+ T cells sorted from blood. In the paper's terms, the cell subset or site label means: CD45RA+CCR7+. These TCRs come from a young man in good health.

This chain uses TRBV5-6 with TRBJ1-2; tentatively, D is TRBD1 (6 bases). The CDR3 spans 12 residues. Germline values: CDR1 SGHDT, CDR2 YYEEEE. V was cut by 4 bases and J by 4 bases, with 8 bases left in between. The chain's CDR3 is CASSTGLYGYTF. In DNA, the CDR3 is TGTGCCAGCAGCACAGGGCTCTATGGCTACACCTTC.

This chain uses TRBV19 with TRBJ2-7; 10 bases match TRBD1. The CDR3 loop spans 12 amino acids. V was pared by 7 bases and J by 5 bases, with 2 bases of the junction left unmatched. CDR1 is LNHDA and CDR2 is SQIVND in the germline V gene (reference sequence). The CDR3 DNA is TGTGCCAGTATGGGACAGGGGAACGAGCAGTACTTC. Residues: CASMGQGNEQYF.

This rearrangement joins TRBV27 to TRBJ1-1; 7 nucleotides align to TRBD1. V lost 6 bases, J lost 6 bases, and 10 bases stayed unmatched. Germline lookup yields CDR1 MNHEY and CDR2 SMNVEV (reference sequence). The CDR3 spans 14 residues. The CDR3 sequence is CASRDSIGGSEAFF. CDR3 DNA: TGTGCCAGCAGGGACAGCATAGGGGGCTCTGAAGCTTTCTTT.

The V and J genes are TRBV15 and TRBJ2-1, with D possibly being TRBD2 (6 bases). Germline V gene lookup returns CDR1 LNHNV and CDR2 YYDKDF (reference sequence). Trimming pared 6 bases from V and 5 bases from J, leaving 11 bases between. The CDR3 covers 13 residues. The CDR3 is CATSYGLNNEQFF. The CDR3 DNA sequence: TGTGCCACCAGTTATGGACTAAACAATGAGCAGTTCTTC.

As concerns this clone: The identical CDR3 is also encoded by other nucleotide sequences in the sample. V gene TRBV30 combines with J gene TRBJ2-2; TRBD2 matches at 8 bases. With 5 bases clipped from V and 5 bases from J, the junction kept 1 base outside the gene matches. The CDR3 totals 12 residues. CDR1 and CDR2 from the germline V gene are GTSNPN and SVGIG (reference sequence). CDR3 sequence: CAWSGGTGELFF. The CDR3 bases are TGTGCCTGGTCGGGAGGGACCGGGGAGCTGTTTTTT.

The CDR3, as DNA: TGCAGTGCTAGAGAGGAGTGGGAGCTGTTTTTT. Translation gives CSAREEWELFF. This chain links TRBV20-1 with TRBJ2-2; D not certain. This CDR3 region has 11 residues. With 0 bases removed from V and 9 bases from J, the gap between germline ends came to 5 bases. Germline-derived CDR1 and CDR2 are DFQATT and SNEGSKA (reference sequence).

On this clone: Other DNA variants within this sample encode the same CDR3. This chain joins TRBV6-5 and TRBJ2-7; D is possibly TRBD1 or TRBD2 (6 bases each). The germline CDR1 and CDR2 sequences are MNHEY and SVGAGI. V lost 2 bases and J 2 bases, leaving 10 bases between the germline ends. The CDR3 is 14 residues long. CDR3 sequence: CASSYGGPPYEQYF. The DNA for the CDR3 is TGTGCCAGCAGTTACGGGGGGCCACCCTACGAGCAGTACTTC.

The J gene is TRBJ2-3, the V gene TRBV4-3; a weak D match, TRBD2 (6 bases). The CDR3 spans 15 residues. Per the germline V gene, CDR1 is LGHNA and CDR2 is YSLEER. V lost 4 bases and J 2 bases, leaving 13 bases between the germline ends. The CDR3 DNA reads as TGCGCCAGCAGCCCCGCATGGACTAACACAGATACGCAGTATTTT. As protein: CASSPAWTNTDTQYF.

The rearrangement joins TRBV18 to TRBJ2-1; the D call may be TRBD1 or TRBD2 (5 bases each). Germline CDR1 is KGHSH and CDR2 is LQKENI. The CDR3 has 14 residues. Between the trimmed V and J ends, which lost 6 bases and 0 bases, there was a span of 9 bases. For the CDR3, the DNA is TGTGCCAGCTCGGGACCTGGCTCCTACAATGAGCAGTTCTTC. It encodes CASSGPGSYNEQFF.

V gene TRBV6-5 combines with J gene TRBJ2-7, with 9 positions matching TRBD2. Unmatched junction bases numbered 9, after V lost 6 bases and J lost 3 bases. Per germline, CDR1 MNHEY and CDR2 SVGAGI. The CDR3 is 15 residues long. This CDR3 reads CASSPRLAENYEQYF. The CDR3 DNA follows: TGTGCCAGCAGCCCCCGACTAGCGGAGAACTACGAGCAGTACTTC.

This rearrangement joins TRBV11-3 to TRBJ2-5; a possible D gene is TRBD1 (6 bases). V was pared by 5 bases and J by 2 bases, with 18 bases between. Germline loops: CDR1 SGHNT, CDR2 YENEEA. This CDR3 has 16 amino acids. The CDR3 region is CASSPALETGQETQYF. As DNA, the CDR3 is TGTGCCAGCAGCCCCGCCCTGGAGACAGGTCAAGAGACCCAGTACTTC.

For this clone: Distinct nucleotide sequences in the sample also encode this CDR3. This chain uses TRBV7-2 with TRBJ2-7, with 10 bases lining up with TRBD2. Germline V gives CDR1 SGHTA, CDR2 FQGNSA. V lost 3 bases to trimming and J lost 2 bases; unmatched junction nucleotides: 1. This CDR3 contains 14 residues. CDR3 sequence (DNA): TGTGCCAGCAGCTTTACTAGCGGGGCCTACGAGCAGTACTTC. This sequence encodes CASSFTSGAYEQYF.

Note on this clone: At the DNA level, this CDR3 is encoded by other sequences in the same sample as well. The gene calls are TRBV11-2 and TRBJ2-7; D uncertain. CDR3 length equals 13 residues. CDR1 and CDR2 (germline): SGHAT, FQNNGV. V dropped 1 base and J dropped 1 base, with 5 bases sitting between them. CDR3 DNA: TGTGCCAGCAGCTTAGCCGTTTCCTACGAGCAGTACTTC. Its protein product is CASSLAVSYEQYF. Full variable domain (missing parts from reference TRBV11-2 and TRBJ2-7): EAGVAQSPRYKIIEKRQSVAFWCNPISGHATLYWYQQILGQGPKLLIQFQNNGVVDDSQLPKDRFSAERLKGVDSTLKIQPAKLEDSAVYLCASSLAVSYEQYFGPGTRLTVT.

The chain carries TRBV5-4 and TRBJ1-1, with D unclear. V lost 4 bases to trimming and J lost 7 bases, with 8 bases between them. The CDR3 length is 11 residues. Germline V gene sequence: CDR1 SGHNT, CDR2 YYREEE (reference sequence). The CDR3: CASSLGNEAFF. The CDR3 DNA reads as TGTGCCAGCAGCCTAGGGAATGAAGCTTTCTTT.

The chain has TRBV4-3 and TRBJ1-5; maybe TRBD1 (6 bases). This CDR3 contains 15 residues. Trimming pared 2 bases from V and 9 bases from J, leaving 17 bases between. CDR1 LGHNA and CDR2 YSLEER come from the germline V gene. The CDR3 DNA is TGCGCCAGCAGCCAACATACAGGGACCGCTCTGCCCCAGCATTTT. This codes for CASSQHTGTALPQHF.

This chain joins TRBV6-1 and TRBJ2-1, with 7 positions matching TRBD1. Germline V gene data show CDR1 as MNHNS and CDR2 as SASEGT. Losses at the gene ends were 6 bases for V and 4 bases for J; bases not matched to a gene: 9. CDR3 size: 15 residues. CDR3 in amino acids: CASRTLLGQYNEQFF. The CDR3 DNA reads TGTGCCAGCAGGACGCTTTTGGGACAGTACAATGAGCAGTTCTTC.